Listed here are 7 T cell receptor beta chains from one sample, sequenced in a study of CD8+ T cells in alopecia areata. Extraction of RNA preceded its reverse transcription into cDNA, which served as the sequencing template. Assay: immunoSEQ multiplex PCR; the TCRdb copy retains only in-frame clones and omits some. In the table there are about 97,000 clones, around 45% of which are singletons. The source material was CD4+ T cells sorted from blood. These receptors all stem from a human donor with alopecia areata.

This chain links TRBV6-6 with TRBJ2-5; the match to TRBD1 covers 10 bases. Trimming took 3 bases from V and 11 from J; bases not matched to a gene: 9. Per germline, CDR1 MNHNY and CDR2 SVGAGI (reference sequence). This CDR3 has 14 residues. CDR3 coding DNA: TGTGCCAGCAGTTATCCGGGACAGGGGAGAGAGCAGTACTTC. It yields the protein CASSYPGQGREQYF.

The chain has TRBV5-1 and TRBJ2-1, with D possibly being TRBD2 (5 bases). Trimming took 1 base from V and 0 from J, leaving 8 bases between them. Per the germline V gene, CDR1 is SGHRS and CDR2 is YFSETQ. The CDR3 is 15 residues long. The CDR3, as DNA: TGCGCCAGCAGCTTGAGAGGGATCTCCTACAATGAGCAGTTCTTC. It codes for CASSLRGISYNEQFF. Filled out from reference TRBV5-1 and TRBJ2-1, the complete variable domain reads KAGVTQTPRYLIKTRGQQVTLSCSPISGHRSVSWYQQTPGQGLQFLFEYFSETQRNKGNFPGRFSGRQFSNSRSEMNVSTLELGDSALYLCASSLRGISYNEQFFGPGTRLTVL.

This chain links TRBV6-6 with TRBJ2-1; 10 bases line up with TRBD2. This CDR3 region has 14 residues. From germline, CDR1 is MNHNY and CDR2 SVGAGI (reference sequence). V lost 6 bases, J lost 8 bases, and 7 bases stayed unmatched. Here the CDR3 DNA reads TGTGCCAGCAGGCCAGCGGGAGGGCACGATGAGCAGTTCTTC. It yields the protein CASRPAGGHDEQFF.

V gene TRBV5-6 combines with J gene TRBJ2-7; no firm D call. In germline, CDR1 is SGHDT, CDR2 YYEEEE. V lost 2 bases and J 4 bases, leaving 4 bases between the germline ends. This CDR3 has 11 amino acids. Written as DNA, the CDR3 is TGTGCCAGCAGCTTCAAGTACGAGCAGTACTTC. This gives the protein CASSFKYEQYF.

The chain links TRBV19 to TRBJ1-4; D gene uncertain. CDR3 size: 15 residues. V was pared by 3 bases and J by 4 bases, with 12 bases between. CDR1 and CDR2 (germline): LNHDA, SQIVND (reference sequence). The CDR3 nucleotides are TGTGCCAGTAGTATTCTTTCAGGCGGTAATGAAAAACTGTTTTTT. The encoded protein is CASSILSGGNEKLFF.

This clone has only a few counts. CDR3 DNA: TGCGCCAGCAGCCCGGAGGGACCGGCGGGCGAGCAGTACTTC. This codes for CASSPEGPAGEQYF. The rearrangement links TRBV5-1 to TRBJ2-7; D is possibly TRBD2 (6 bases). From germline, CDR1 is SGHRS and CDR2 YFSETQ. The CDR3 covers 14 residues. Trimming stripped 4 bases from V and 6 bases from J, with 17 bases between. Full variable domain (missing parts from reference TRBV5-1 and TRBJ2-7): KAGVTQTPRYLIKTRGQQVTLSCSPISGHRSVSWYQQTPGQGLQFLFEYFSETQRNKGNFPGRFSGRQFSNSRSEMNVSTLELGDSALYLCASSPEGPAGEQYFGPGTRLTVT.

The chain employs TRBV7-9 and TRBJ2-1; no clear D gene. Germline CDR1 is SEHNR and CDR2 is FQNEAQ (reference sequence). Trimming left V 7 bases short and J 6 bases short, with 16 bases between. The CDR3 is 14 residues long. The CDR3 sequence is CASTRTEATNEQFF. The CDR3 coding sequence is TGTGCCAGCACTCGAACAGAGGCAACCAATGAGCAGTTCTTC.